A single sample is the source of the 17 T cell receptor beta chains below, sequenced in a study of blood T cell repertoires in COVID-19. Profiling relied on immunoSEQ multiplex PCR, and the TCRdb table lists in-frame clones only, not all of them. Among 80,000 to 95,000 clones listed, 81% were seen once. The sequenced material came from peripheral blood. The receptors were gathered from a man older than 75 with active or convalescent COVID-19.

The chain links TRBV19 to TRBJ1-6; D may be TRBD1 (6 bases). Trimming pared 1 base from V and 10 bases from J, leaving 14 bases between. The CDR3 runs 15 residues. From germline, CDR1 is LNHDA and CDR2 SQIVND (reference sequence). For the CDR3, the DNA is TGTGCCAGTAGTATAGCCCAGGGGTTGGGGTCACCCCTCCACTTT. It codes for CASSIAQGLGSPLHF.

The chain carries TRBV6-1 and TRBJ2-1, with 8 positions matching TRBD1. V lost 4 bases, J lost 4 bases, and 9 bases stayed unmatched. The CDR3 sequence is 16 residues long. Germline-derived CDR1 and CDR2 are MNHNS and SASEGT. The CDR3, as DNA: TGTGCCAGCAGTGGACCCATTCAGGGGGCTTACAATGAGCAGTTCTTC. Translated, it gives CASSGPIQGAYNEQFF.

The V gene is TRBV5-1, the J gene TRBJ1-4; possible D gene TRBD1, 6 bases. The CDR3 loop spans 18 amino acids. CDR1 is SGHRS and CDR2 is YFSETQ in the germline V gene. Trimming pared 4 bases from V and 3 bases from J, leaving 22 bases between. The CDR3 DNA sequence: TGCGCCAGCAGCAGGGGCAGGGGAACCTATCTATCTAATGAAAAACTGTTTTTT. This sequence encodes CASSRGRGTYLSNEKLFF. Full variable domain (remainder filled in from reference TRBV5-1 and TRBJ1-4): KAGVTQTPRYLIKTRGQQVTLSCSPISGHRSVSWYQQTPGQGLQFLFEYFSETQRNKGNFPGRFSGRQFSNSRSEMNVSTLELGDSALYLCASSRGRGTYLSNEKLFFGSGTQLSVL.

V and J are TRBV29-1 and TRBJ1-3, with D tentatively TRBD1 (6 bases). The CDR3 sequence is 14 residues long. Germline V gives CDR1 SQVTM, CDR2 ANQGSEA. Deletions cut 3 bases from V and 1 base from J, with 10 bases between. The CDR3 DNA is TGCAGCGTTGACGGGGGGCTATCTGGAAACACCATATATTTT. The encoded protein is CSVDGGLSGNTIYF.

J is TRBJ2-1 and V is TRBV9; a weak D match, TRBD2 (6 bases). The germline V gene has CDR1 SGDLS and CDR2 YYNGEE. The CDR3 is 14 amino acids. V was clipped by 3 bases and J by 4 bases, with 11 bases between them. This CDR3 is CASSARDFYNEQFF. As DNA, the CDR3 is TGTGCCAGCAGCGCCCGGGACTTTTACAATGAGCAGTTCTTC.

V gene TRBV15 combines with J gene TRBJ2-5; tentative D call: TRBD2 (5 bases). The V end lost 4 bases, the J end lost 6 bases, and 12 bases lay between the germline ends. The germline V gene encodes CDR1 LNHNV and CDR2 YYDKDF (reference sequence). This CDR3 is 13 amino acids long. DNA of the CDR3: TGTGCCACCAGCAAACCTCCGGGGAAGACCCAGTACTTC. Encoded protein: CATSKPPGKTQYF.

The chain combines TRBV10-1 with TRBJ1-1; 7 bases align to TRBD1. There are 14 residues in the CDR3. CDR1 and CDR2 (germline): WNHNN, SYGVQD (reference sequence). The junction had 8 bases not matched to a gene; V was cut back by 4 bases and J by 6 bases. This CDR3 reads CASSAATGTPEAFF. The CDR3 DNA sequence: TGCGCCAGCAGTGCCGCGACAGGGACCCCTGAAGCTTTCTTT.

The sample holds a few counts of this clone. The rearrangement uses TRBV27 and TRBJ1-6; tentative D call: TRBD1 (5 bases). CDR1 is MNHEY, CDR2 SMNVEV, per germline (reference sequence). The germline V and J ends were trimmed by 4 bases and 0 bases, with 13 bases remaining between them. The CDR3 extends over 17 amino acids. CDR3 bases: TGTGCCAGCAGTTCGTTGACAGCGAGCTCCTATAATTCACCCCTCCACTTT. Protein sequence: CASSSLTASSYNSPLHF.

The chain couples TRBV5-1 to TRBJ2-5, with D hard to call. The germline V and J ends were trimmed by 4 bases and 2 bases, with 9 bases remaining between them. The germline V gene encodes CDR1 SGHRS and CDR2 YFSETQ. This CDR3 is built from 13 residues. The DNA of the CDR3 is TGCGCCAGCAGCCTGGGTCCTCAAGAGACCCAGTACTTC. It is translated as CASSLGPQETQYF.

The chain recombines TRBV9 with TRBJ1-1; TRBD1 might be the D (5 bases). Germline assignment: CDR1 SGDLS and CDR2 YYNGEE. V was trimmed by 3 bases and J by 3 bases, leaving 12 bases between them. The CDR3 totals 14 residues. As DNA, the CDR3 is TGTGCCAGCAGCGCTCTGTTGACAGACACTGAAGCTTTCTTT. Protein sequence: CASSALLTDTEAFF.

The V and J genes are TRBV18 and TRBJ1-3; tentatively, D is TRBD1 (6 bases). Germline V gene data show CDR1 as KGHSH and CDR2 as LQKENI. The CDR3 contains 17 residues. V lost 2 bases and J lost 4, with 18 bases in between. Here the CDR3 reads CASSPSTGKVPGNTIYF. The CDR3 region has the DNA TGTGCCAGCTCACCATCAACAGGGAAAGTGCCCGGAAACACCATATATTTT.

The chain is built from TRBV3-1 (or the pseudogene TRBV3-2) and TRBJ1-1; 8 bases align to TRBD1. Germline V gives CDR1 LGHDT, CDR2 YNNKEL (reference sequence). After removal of 7 bases from V and 2 bases from J, the junction contained 9 bases not matched to a gene. This CDR3 has 15 amino acids. CDR3 protein: CASTEHGQGNTEAFF. CDR3 DNA: TGTGCCAGCACCGAACATGGACAGGGTAACACTGAAGCTTTCTTT.

This clone was detected only once. This chain uses TRBV4-1 with TRBJ2-7, with a weak D call TRBD1 (6 bases). CDR3 size: 13 residues. Germline values: CDR1 MGHRA, CDR2 YSYEKL. Trimming pared 4 bases from V and 4 bases from J, leaving 11 bases between. The CDR3 DNA sequence: TGCGCCAGCAGCCCTCAAGGACAGTACGAGCAGTACTTC. Translation: CASSPQGQYEQYF.

This clone has just one count. The rearrangement links TRBV19 to TRBJ2-5; 10 nucleotides agree with TRBD2. V was clipped by 5 bases and J by 4 bases; unmatched bases: 7. The CDR3 has 15 residues. CDR1 is LNHDA, CDR2 SQIVND, per germline (reference sequence). CDR3 protein: CASSFRTSGRETQYF. The CDR3 coding sequence is TGTGCCAGTAGTTTCCGGACTAGCGGACGAGAGACCCAGTACTTC.

The rearrangement uses TRBV5-6 and TRBJ1-1; 8 positions match TRBD1. The CDR3 sequence is 15 residues long. CDR1 SGHDT and CDR2 YYEEEE come from the germline V gene. V lost 3 bases to trimming and J lost 3 bases; unmatched junction nucleotides: 7. DNA of the CDR3: TGTGCCAGCAGCTCCTATCCGGACAGGGACACTGAAGCTTTCTTT. Residues: CASSSYPDRDTEAFF.

This chain connects TRBV5-4 to TRBJ1-6, with a tentative D call TRBD1 (6 bases). Germline V CDR1 and CDR2: SGHNT, YYREEE (reference sequence). This CDR3 has 16 residues. V was cut by 0 bases and J by 8 bases, with 15 bases left in between. The CDR3 is CASSLESAGDYSPLHF. CDR3 sequence (DNA): TGTGCCAGCAGCTTGGAGTCGGCAGGGGATTATTCACCCCTCCACTTT. Variable domain in full (rest from reference TRBV5-4 and TRBJ1-6): ETGVTQSPTHLIKTRGQQVTLRCSSQSGHNTVSWYQQALGQGPQFIFQYYREEENGRGNFPPRFSGLQFPNYSSELNVNALELDDSALYLCASSLESAGDYSPLHFGNGTRLTVT.

This chain links TRBV12-3 or TRBV12-4 with TRBJ1-2; D might be TRBD1 (5 bases). This CDR3 contains 13 residues. Trimming removed 6 bases at V and 1 base at J, with 9 bases between. CDR3 in amino acids: CASSRQSNYGYTF. DNA for the CDR3: TGTGCCAGCAGCAGACAGAGTAACTATGGCTACACCTTC.